The 20 T cell receptor beta chains below all came from one sample that was sequenced in a study of B cell selection in AIRE deficiency. Assay used: immunoSEQ multiplex PCR; TCRdb lists only in-frame clones, some missing. The sample consists of 25,000 or so clones, about 97% of them appearing once. CD4+CD127+ cells were sorted as the conventional CD4 T cells. The sequencing input was conventional CD4+ T cells sorted from PBMCs. The receptors were gathered from a human donor with AIRE deficiency.

The V call is TRBV5-4, the J call TRBJ2-3, with 12 bases fitting TRBD2. This CDR3 contains 15 residues. Trimming removed 3 bases from V and 5 bases from J; junction bases left unmatched: 4. Germline lookup yields CDR1 SGHNT and CDR2 YYREEE (reference sequence). The CDR3 nucleotides are TGTGCCAGCAGCTCCCTAGCGGGAGGGGTAGATACGCAGTATTTT. Protein sequence: CASSSLAGGVDTQYF.

This clone was seen a single time. The V gene is TRBV11-2, the J gene TRBJ2-5; 7 nucleotides line up with TRBD2. The trim removed 0 bases at V and 5 bases at J, leaving 6 bases unmatched. The CDR3 loop spans 15 amino acids. Per the germline V gene, CDR1 is SGHAT and CDR2 is FQNNGV. The DNA of the CDR3 is TGTGCCAGCAGCTTAGATCCTTGGCGGGAGGAGACCCAGTACTTC. Its protein product is CASSLDPWREETQYF.

The chain uses TRBV28 and TRBJ2-7, with TRBD1 identical over 11 bases. The J segment lost 4 bases and the V segment lost 2 bases, leaving 4 bases of the junction unmatched. There are 15 residues in the CDR3. Per the germline V gene, CDR1 is MDHEN and CDR2 is SYDVKM. The CDR3 sequence: CASSLTDRGPYEQYF. CDR3 sequence (DNA): TGTGCCAGCAGTTTAACGGACAGGGGGCCATACGAGCAGTACTTC.

This clone appeared a single time. The V and J genes are TRBV5-4 and TRBJ2-7; 10 nucleotides line up with TRBD2. Trimming cost V 2 bases and J 1 base; bases outside gene matches: 6. Germline V gives CDR1 SGHNT, CDR2 YYREEE (reference sequence). This CDR3 contains 16 residues. The CDR3 reads CASSLGTAGGSYEQYF. In DNA, the CDR3 is TGTGCCAGCAGCTTAGGTACAGCGGGAGGGTCCTACGAGCAGTACTTC.

The rearrangement links TRBV5-1 to TRBJ1-4; D is unresolved. V was trimmed by 1 base and J by 7 bases, leaving 8 bases between them. From germline, CDR1 is SGHRS and CDR2 YFSETQ. The CDR3 covers 13 residues. This CDR3 reads CASSLRPGEKLFF. CDR3 sequence (DNA): TGCGCCAGCAGCTTGCGACCGGGTGAAAAACTGTTTTTT.

This rearrangement joins TRBV6-5 to TRBJ2-3; D perhaps matches TRBD1 (5 bases). The CDR3 runs to 16 residues. V lost 2 bases and J lost 2, with 14 bases in between. CDR1 and CDR2 (germline): MNHEY, SVGAGI. CDR3 in amino acids: CASSYRRQRTTDTQYF. The CDR3, as DNA: TGTGCCAGCAGTTACCGTAGACAGCGAACCACAGATACGCAGTATTTT.

The chain has TRBV28 and TRBJ2-7, with D perhaps matching TRBD2 (6 bases). CDR3 length: 15 amino acids. The germline V gene encodes CDR1 MDHEN and CDR2 SYDVKM. Between the trimmed V and J ends, which lost 4 bases and 3 bases, there was a span of 16 bases. The CDR3 DNA reads TGTGCCAGCAGTTCCCCCGGGACGGGGGTCTACGAGCAGTACTTC. It yields the protein CASSSPGTGVYEQYF.

The chain employs TRBV10-3 and TRBJ2-7; 8 bases map to TRBD2. Germline V gene sequence: CDR1 ENHRY, CDR2 SYGVKD. J was trimmed by 2 bases and V by 1 base; bases with no gene match: 7. This CDR3 has 16 residues. The CDR3 sequence: CAISEYAGGGTYEQYF. As DNA, the CDR3 is TGTGCCATCAGTGAGTACGCCGGGGGGGGAACCTACGAGCAGTACTTC.

This rearrangement joins TRBV19 to TRBJ2-3; D is perhaps TRBD2 (5 bases). The CDR3 is 13 residues long. The germline V gene has CDR1 LNHDA and CDR2 SQIVND (reference sequence). The V end was cut by 5 bases, the J end by 2 bases, with 8 bases between. CDR3 amino acids: CASSPGNTDTQYF. The CDR3 nucleotides are TGTGCCAGTAGTCCGGGAAACACAGATACGCAGTATTTT.

The genes are TRBV11-3 and TRBJ1-1; D uncertain. This CDR3 contains 16 residues. The germline V and J ends were trimmed by 2 bases and 4 bases, with 17 bases remaining between them. Germline values: CDR1 SGHNT, CDR2 YENEEA. For the CDR3, the DNA is TGTGCCAGCAGCTTACTCCGGGCCAACCGGGGCACTGAAGCTTTCTTT. It yields the protein CASSLLRANRGTEAFF.

V gene TRBV30 combines with J gene TRBJ1-1; weak D call: TRBD1 (5 bases). CDR1 and CDR2 (germline): GTSNPN, SVGIG (reference sequence). Deletions cut 3 bases from V and 1 base from J, with 9 bases between. The CDR3 is 13 amino acids. The CDR3 reads CAWRVGPNTEAFF. CDR3 nucleotides: TGTGCCTGGAGAGTGGGACCGAACACTGAAGCTTTCTTT.

The V call is TRBV2, the J call TRBJ2-6, with a possible D match to TRBD1 (6 bases). The germline CDR1 and CDR2 sequences are SNHLY and FYNNEI. V was trimmed by 7 bases and J by 2 bases, leaving 9 bases between them. This CDR3 region has 14 residues. This chain's CDR3 is CASIQGTGANVLTF. The DNA of the CDR3 is TGTGCCAGCATTCAGGGGACTGGGGCCAACGTCCTGACTTTC.

The V gene is TRBV7-2, the J gene TRBJ1-1; no definite D call. The germline V gene has CDR1 SGHTA and CDR2 FQGNSA. The CDR3 is 16 residues long. Between the trimmed V and J ends, which lost 3 bases and 6 bases, there was a span of 20 bases. In DNA, the CDR3 is TGTGCCAGCAGCTTCCCTAATACCAGGTCCTCAGCTGAAGCTTTCTTT. Protein sequence: CASSFPNTRSSAEAFF.

This chain connects TRBV30 to TRBJ2-7; maybe TRBD2 (5 bases). V was trimmed by 3 bases and J by 3 bases, leaving 9 bases between them. This CDR3 comprises 12 residues. The germline V gene has CDR1 GTSNPN and CDR2 SVGIG (reference sequence). Here the CDR3 reads CAWSSSFYEQYF. CDR3 nucleotides: TGTGCCTGGAGCTCTAGCTTCTACGAGCAGTACTTC.

This chain connects TRBV10-3 to TRBJ2-2, with a possible D match to TRBD2 (5 bases). The CDR3 is 15 residues long. Germline CDR1 and CDR2: ENHRY and SYGVKD. The germline V and J ends were trimmed by 6 bases and 2 bases, with 13 bases remaining between them. CDR3 DNA: TGTGCCATCAGACCCGGGAATTCAAACACCGGGGAGCTGTTTTTT. As protein: CAIRPGNSNTGELFF.

J is TRBJ2-1 and V is TRBV28, with unresolved D. The CDR3 extends over 12 amino acids. Germline loops: CDR1 MDHEN, CDR2 SYDVKM. Deletions cut 6 bases from V and 7 bases from J, with 10 bases between. The CDR3: CASSLLRNEQFF. CDR3 DNA sequence: TGTGCCAGCAGCCTCCTACGTAATGAGCAGTTCTTC. Full variable domain (outside the CDR3, taken from reference TRBV28 and TRBJ2-1): DVKVTQSSRYLVKRTGEKVFLECVQDMDHENMFWYRQDPGLGLRLIYFSYDVKMKEKGDIPEGYSVSREKKERFSLILESASTNQTSMYLCASSLLRNEQFFGPGTRLTVL.

This rearrangement joins TRBV14 to TRBJ2-1; D possibly corresponds to TRBD2 (5 bases). Germline V CDR1 and CDR2: SGHDN, FVKESK. Trimming removed 0 bases from V and 9 bases from J, with 9 bases in between. CDR3 size: 13 residues. The CDR3 here is CASSQDLEGEQFF. The CDR3 DNA is TGTGCCAGCAGCCAAGATCTCGAGGGTGAGCAGTTCTTC.

The V call is TRBV9, the J call TRBJ2-7; D is perhaps TRBD1 (6 bases). The CDR3 length is 15 residues. In germline, CDR1 is SGDLS, CDR2 YYNGEE. V dropped 3 bases and J dropped 4 bases, with 17 bases sitting between them. The CDR3 spells CASSAGMGARYEQYF. CDR3 in DNA: TGTGCCAGCAGCGCAGGGATGGGGGCTCGATACGAGCAGTACTTC.

The chain's CDR3 is CASSLMTGTRQETQYF. CDR3 DNA sequence: TGTGCCAGCAGTTTAATGACAGGGACTCGCCAAGAGACCCAGTACTTC. The V call is TRBV28, the J call TRBJ2-5, with D tentatively TRBD1 (7 bases). In germline, CDR1 is MDHEN, CDR2 SYDVKM. Trimming took off 2 bases at V and 1 base at J, with 14 bases between the two ends. This CDR3 comprises 16 residues.

The chain couples TRBV19 to TRBJ2-7; 8 nucleotides agree with TRBD2. Germline V gene sequence: CDR1 LNHDA, CDR2 SQIVND (reference sequence). This CDR3 region has 17 residues. With 4 bases clipped from V and 0 bases from J, the junction kept 11 bases outside the gene matches. As DNA, the CDR3 is TGTGCCAGTAGTAAAGTTCGGGCTAGCGGGCCCTCCTACGAGCAGTACTTC. It is translated as CASSKVRASGPSYEQYF.